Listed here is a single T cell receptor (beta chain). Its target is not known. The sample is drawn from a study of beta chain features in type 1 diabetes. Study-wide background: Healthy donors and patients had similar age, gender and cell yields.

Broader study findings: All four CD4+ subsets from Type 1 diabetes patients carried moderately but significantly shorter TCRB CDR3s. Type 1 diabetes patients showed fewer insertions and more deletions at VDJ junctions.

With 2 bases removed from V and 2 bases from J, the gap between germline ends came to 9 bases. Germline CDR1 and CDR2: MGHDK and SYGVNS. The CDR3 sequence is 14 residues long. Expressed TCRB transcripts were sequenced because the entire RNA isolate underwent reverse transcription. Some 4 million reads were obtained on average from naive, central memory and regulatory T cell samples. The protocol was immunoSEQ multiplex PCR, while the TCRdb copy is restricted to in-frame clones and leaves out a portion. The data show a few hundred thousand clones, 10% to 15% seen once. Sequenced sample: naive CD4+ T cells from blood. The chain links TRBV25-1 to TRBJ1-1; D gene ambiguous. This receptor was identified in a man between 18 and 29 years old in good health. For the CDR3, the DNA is TGTGCCAGCAGTGAACGGGTCCTTAACACTGAAGCTTTCTTT. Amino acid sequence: CASSERVLNTEAFF.